Listed below are T cell receptor beta chains from one sample, sequenced in a study of blood T cell repertoires in COVID-19. Sequencing used immunoSEQ multiplex PCR; TCRdb keeps in-frame clones, though not all of them. The sample consists of about 98,000 clones, 84% of them appearing once. Sequences were obtained from peripheral blood. These receptors all stem from a human donor in a cohort sampled during active COVID-19. The CDR3 runs from the conserved cysteine through the conserved F or W. Fields, in order: clone size, V gene, D gene, J gene, CDR3 DNA, CDR3 protein. D genes are given only for firm matches. Expanded clones are given a class, and other clones once, few, many or no size at all.

-	TRBV7-2	TRBD1	TRBJ2-7	TGTGCCAGCAGCTTTGTACAGGGGGGCGGCTACGAGCAGTACTTC	CASSFVQGGGYEQYF
-	TRBV7-2	TRBD1	TRBJ1-2	TGTGCCAGCAGCCCACAGATAACAGGGGGCCTTCGGTACACCTTC	CASSPQITGGLRYTF
-	TRBV7-6	-	TRBJ1-4	TGTGCCAGCAGCCTACGCGGAGATGGGGAAAAACTGTTTTTT	CASSLRGDGEKLFF
-	TRBV11-2	TRBD2	TRBJ2-1	TGTGCCAGCAGCCGACGAACGGGGGGCTACAATGAGCAGTTCTTC	CASSRRTGGYNEQFF
-	TRBV6-5	TRBD1	TRBJ1-6	TGTGCCAGCAGGGGACAGTATAATTCACCCCTCCACTTT	CASRGQYNSPLHF
-	TRBV7-2	-	TRBJ1-3	TGTGCCAGCAGCTCCCAGTCAGGACTTAATTCTGGAAACACCATATATTTT	CASSSQSGLNSGNTIYF
-	TRBV7-2	-	TRBJ2-2	TGTGCCAGCAGCGTCGGGACAACGAACACCGGGGAGCTGTTTTTT	CASSVGTTNTGELFF
-	TRBV9	TRBD1	TRBJ2-1	TGTGCCAGCAGCGTGGGGGACAGGGTTTACAATGAGCAGTTCTTC	CASSVGDRVYNEQFF
-	TRBV12-3/TRBV12-4	-	TRBJ2-1	TGTGCCAGCAGTTTAGCGGCCGCGGGGCGACAGTTCTTC	CASSLAAAGRQFF
few	TRBV6-1	TRBD2	TRBJ2-3	TGTGCCAGCAGTGGGTCGACTAGCTGGGGCACAGATACGCAGTATTTT	CASSGSTSWGTDTQYF
-	TRBV5-1	-	TRBJ1-3	TGCGCCAGCAGCCTTAACAGGCCGTCCTCTGGAAACACCATATATTTT	CASSLNRPSSGNTIYF
-	TRBV19	-	TRBJ1-1	TGTGCCAGTAACAGCAAAGGAACTGAAGCTTTCTTT	CASNSKGTEAFF
-	TRBV5-1	TRBD1	TRBJ2-7	TGCGCCAGCAGCCTCGGACAGGCCCCAGGCTACGAGCAGTACTTC	CASSLGQAPGYEQYF
-	TRBV6-2/TRBV6-3	TRBD1	TRBJ1-4	TGTGCCAGCAGCGTGCAGGGGGCGGGAGAAAAACTGTTTTTT	CASSVQGAGEKLFF
-	TRBV6-2/TRBV6-3	TRBD1	TRBJ2-7	TGTGCCAGCAGTGTGCACGGGACAGACTCCTACGAGCAGTACTTC	CASSVHGTDSYEQYF
-	TRBV1	-	TRBJ2-7	TGCACCAGCAGCAAACTAGCGGGGGGCCTCTACGAGCAGTACTTC	CTSSKLAGGLYEQYF
-	TRBV12-3/TRBV12-4	TRBD1	TRBJ1-2	TGTGCCAGCTCAGGGGGCTCGCGCGGGGGCTACACCTTC	CASSGGSRGGYTF
-	TRBV5-1	-	TRBJ2-1	TGCGCCAGCAGGCAGGGCCTGAAGTCCTACAATGAGCAGTTCTTC	CASRQGLKSYNEQFF
-	TRBV28	-	TRBJ1-3	TGTGCCAGCAGTTTATTTGCTGCAGGGAGAAACACCATATATTTT	CASSLFAAGRNTIYF
-	TRBV28	TRBD1	TRBJ1-5	TGTGCCAGCACTCCAGGGGGCAGGGATCAGCCCCAGCATTTT	CASTPGGRDQPQHF
once	TRBV5-1	-	TRBJ1-1	TGCGCCAGCAGCTTGGGGTCAAGCATGAACACTGAAGCTTTCTTT	CASSLGSSMNTEAFF
-	TRBV19	TRBD1	TRBJ1-2	TGTGCCAGTATCCCCTCCTCGGGACAGCGCTACTATGGCTACACCTTC	CASIPSSGQRYYGYTF
-	TRBV7-2	TRBD2	TRBJ2-5	TGTGCCAGCAGCTTAATCCCGGGGGGGCACGAGACCCAGTACTTC	CASSLIPGGHETQYF
-	TRBV18	-	TRBJ1-2	TGTGCCAGCTCACCCTCGACACCGGGGGGAAACTATGGCTACACCTTC	CASSPSTPGGNYGYTF
-	TRBV5-1	-	TRBJ1-4	TGCGCCAGCAGCTTGGCCCCGGGGGTCGGAGAAAAACTGTTTTTT	CASSLAPGVGEKLFF
once	TRBV4-1	-	TRBJ2-3	TGCGCCAGCAGCCTCTCCTCGGGGTCGGGGACAGATACGCAGTATTTT	CASSLSSGSGTDTQYF
-	TRBV7-2	-	TRBJ2-1	TGTGCCAGCAGCCAAAGCCGGGTCTCCTACAATGAGCAGTTCTTC	CASSQSRVSYNEQFF
-	TRBV7-3	TRBD2	TRBJ2-1	TGTGCCAGCGGGAGGGGCGCTTTCAATGAGCAGTTCTTC	CASGRGAFNEQFF
-	TRBV5-8	TRBD1	TRBJ1-2	TGTGCCAGCAGCCCTAGGGACAGGGGGCAAGAGGGCTACACCTTC	CASSPRDRGQEGYTF
-	TRBV18	-	TRBJ1-3	TGTGCCAGCTCACCACTGGACATACGAGGCTCTGGAAACACCATATATTTT	CASSPLDIRGSGNTIYF
-	TRBV5-4	TRBD1	TRBJ1-4	TGTGCCAGCAGCTTGGCAGGGGGTTTTGAAAAACTGTTTTTT	CASSLAGGFEKLFF
-	TRBV7-2	TRBD1	TRBJ1-2	TGTGCCAGCAGCTTCAGGGGGTTCCCTGGCTACACCTTC	CASSFRGFPGYTF
-	TRBV7-8	TRBD2	TRBJ2-7	TGTGCCAGCAGCTTTCGGACTAGCGGGACCTACGAGCAGTACTTC	CASSFRTSGTYEQYF
once	TRBV3-1/TRBV3-2	TRBD2	TRBJ2-7	TGTGCCAGCAGCCAAGATCTCCTTAGCGGGGGCCCCCTGTCCTTC	CASSQDLLSGGPLSF
-	TRBV18	-	TRBJ2-2	TGTGCCAGCTCACCGGGACAAGGGATGACCGGGGAGCTGTTTTTT	CASSPGQGMTGELFF
-	TRBV5-1	-	TRBJ1-2	TGCGCCAGCAGCTTGTGGCCTTCTAACTATGGCTACACCTTC	CASSLWPSNYGYTF
once	TRBV6-1	-	TRBJ2-2	TGTGCCAGCAGTGAAGGAGGGTGGCGCACCGGGGAGCTGTTTTTT	CASSEGGWRTGELFF
-	TRBV6-5	-	TRBJ1-4	TGTGCCAGCAGTATCGTAGAAAAACTGTTTTTT	CASSIVEKLFF
-	TRBV7-3	-	TRBJ2-1	TGTGCCAGCAGCTTACAGGGGCCCAATGAGCAGTTCTTC	CASSLQGPNEQFF
few	TRBV4-2	-	TRBJ2-1	TGTGCCAGCAGCCAAGATTCAGGGTATGAGCAGTTCTTC	CASSQDSGYEQFF
-	TRBV4-3	-	TRBJ1-1	TGCGCCAGCAGCCAAGATTCATTCCGCCCCAGCACTGAAGCTTTCTTT	CASSQDSFRPSTEAFF
-	TRBV11-2	-	TRBJ2-2	TGTGCCAGCAGCTTTGGGAGGGGGGCATCCGGGGAGCTGTTTTTT	CASSFGRGASGELFF
-	TRBV3-1/TRBV3-2	-	TRBJ2-2	TGTGCCAGCAGGCGTAAACACAGGGTCACCGGGGAGCTGTTTTTT	CASRRKHRVTGELFF
-	TRBV7-3	-	TRBJ2-3	TGTGCCAGCAGCTTTAACAGGAGAACAGATACGCAGTATTTT	CASSFNRRTDTQYF
few	TRBV2	TRBD1	TRBJ1-3	TGTGCCGCTAGGAGGACAGGGGGAGGAAACACCATATATTTT	CAARRTGGGNTIYF
-	TRBV27	-	TRBJ1-1	TGTGCCAGCAGTTCGTCACATTCACCGAACACTGAAGCTTTCTTT	CASSSSHSPNTEAFF
few	TRBV9	TRBD2	TRBJ2-1	TGTGCCAGCAGCGTAGGGGGTAGCGGGGGATCGCAGTTCTTC	CASSVGGSGGSQFF
-	TRBV9	TRBD1	TRBJ2-2	TGTGCCAGCAGGAGACAGGGGATGGCCGGGGAGCTGTTTTTT	CASRRQGMAGELFF
once	TRBV15	TRBD2	TRBJ2-3	TGTGCCACCAGTAAAGCGGGGGTTGCAGATACGCAGTATTTT	CATSKAGVADTQYF
few	TRBV7-6	TRBD2	TRBJ2-7	TGTGCCAGCAGCTTGAGGCCGCCAAGCGGGGGGTCCTACGAGCAGTACTTC	CASSLRPPSGGSYEQYF
-	TRBV5-4	-	TRBJ1-2	TGTGCCAGCAGCTTGGACCCGGAAGGGGGCTATGGCTACACCTTC	CASSLDPEGGYGYTF
few	TRBV18	TRBD1	TRBJ1-2	TGTGCCAGCTCACTCCCGACAGGGAACTATGGCTACACCTTC	CASSLPTGNYGYTF
-	TRBV7-2	TRBD1	TRBJ2-1	TGTGCCAGCAGCTTAGGTTCGGGACAGGGCCTCCTTGGGCAGTTCTTC	CASSLGSGQGLLGQFF
-	TRBV28	TRBD2	TRBJ2-5	TGTGCCAGCATCGGGACTAGCGGGGGGAGGGCCCAGTACTTC	CASIGTSGGRAQYF
-	TRBV5-6	-	TRBJ2-7	TGTGCCAGCAGCTTTAGCCCTTCGGACCCTACGGGGTACGAGCAGTACTTC	CASSFSPSDPTGYEQYF